Listed below are T cell receptor beta chains from one sample, sequenced in a study of T-cell reconstitution after alpha-beta-depleted transplantation in children. A single record per CDR3 protein comes from TCRdb applying MiXCR to the PCR reads. The repertoire has 170,000 or so distinct CDR3 sequences, approximately 7% of them found once; the top ten carry 3% to 3.5%. Sequenced here: PBMCs from the stem cell graft donor, sampled from the stem cell graft. These receptors were collected from a human donor who donated a stem cell graft to a child with Wiskott-Aldrich syndrome. The CDR3 runs from the conserved cysteine through the conserved F or W. Each record gives: J gene, V gene, clone size, D gene, CDR3 DNA, CDR3 protein. The D gene is left open where the match is weak. Expanded clones get a size class; other rows say once, few or many, or leave the size out.

>TRBJ2-2|TRBV12-3/TRBV12-4|many|NA
TGTGCCAGCAGGGCTATGGGACACGGCACCGGGGAGCTGTTTTTT
CASRAMGHGTGELFF
>TRBJ1-1|TRBV7-9|many|TRBD1
TGTGCCAGCAGTCCTTCGGGACAGGACGCTGAAGCTTTCTTT
CASSPSGQDAEAFF
>TRBJ2-7|TRBV29-1|many|TRBD1
TGCAGCTTTCGACAGGGGGCTAACGAGCAGTACTTC
CSFRQGANEQYF
>TRBJ1-2|TRBV7-2|many|NA
TGTGCCAGCAGCTTTAGTCATCCGGGGGCGCGGGGCTACACCTTC
CASSFSHPGARGYTF
>TRBJ2-2|TRBV5-1|few|NA
TGCGCCAGCAGCTTTTGGGTCCGGGGTTCCGCGAACACCGGGGAGCTGTTTTTT
CASSFWVRGSANTGELFF
>TRBJ1-2|TRBV5-1|many|NA
TGCGCCAGCAGCTTTGGCTCGCCCGTCTATGGCTACACCTTC
CASSFGSPVYGYTF
>TRBJ2-2|TRBV7-9|NA|NA
TGTGCCAGCAGCCTTATGGGGCGGCAGACCGGGGAGCTGTTTTTT
CASSLMGRQTGELFF
>TRBJ2-1|TRBV7-9|NA|NA
TGTGCCAGCAGCTTATCCTCCAGCGAGCAGTTCTTC
CASSLSSSEQFF
>TRBJ2-1|TRBV4-3|few|NA
TGCGCCAGCAGCCACTCCTCACGGAGTGAGCAGTTCTTC
CASSHSSRSEQFF
>TRBJ2-2|TRBV5-1|NA|NA
TGCGCCAGCAGGAGTAATGTGAACACCGGGGAGCTGTTTTTT
CASRSNVNTGELFF
>TRBJ2-3|TRBV9|many|NA
TGTGCCAGCAGCTCAGAGAACCCACCGACGCAGTATTTT
CASSSENPPTQYF
>TRBJ1-1|TRBV3-1|few|TRBD1
TGTGCCAGCAACGACAGGGGGGCCAACACTGAAGCTTTCTTT
CASNDRGANTEAFF
>TRBJ2-7|TRBV28|many|TRBD2
TGTGCCAGCAGTTTACGGCAGCGGGGGGTCTACGAGCAGTACTTC
CASSLRQRGVYEQYF
>TRBJ1-1|TRBV18|many|TRBD1
TGTGCCAGCTCAACCGGGACAGATCTTCGTGAAGCTTTCTTT
CASSTGTDLREAFF
>TRBJ1-1|TRBV20-1|few|NA
TGCAGTGCTAGAGATAGAAAGAACACTGAAGCTTTCTTT
CSARDRKNTEAFF
>TRBJ1-5|TRBV6-5|many|TRBD1
TGTGCCAGCAGTTACTCGTATGGGACAGAGGCCCAGCATTTT
CASSYSYGTEAQHF
>TRBJ2-3|TRBV30|few|TRBD1
TGTGCCTCCTCGGGACAGGGAGCGCAGTATTTT
CASSGQGAQYF
>TRBJ1-1|TRBV5-1|many|TRBD1
TGCGCCAGCAGCACCACAGGGGACGGAGAAGCTTTCTTT
CASSTTGDGEAFF
>TRBJ1-2|TRBV29-1|many|NA
TGCAGCGTTGGCCAAGGGGGAGCTAACTATGGCTACACCTTC
CSVGQGGANYGYTF
>TRBJ2-2|TRBV12-3/TRBV12-4|many|TRBD2
TGTGCCAGCAGTTCCGGGACTAGCAGCGGGGAGCTGTTTTTT
CASSSGTSSGELFF
>TRBJ1-5|TRBV20-1|many|TRBD1
TGCAGTGCAAGACAGGGGGCTGGTAGCAATCAGCCCCAGCATTTT
CSARQGAGSNQPQHF
>TRBJ1-6|TRBV7-9|many|NA
TGTGCCAGCAGCCCTTTTCCGGGGCTTTTAGTTTCACCCCTCCACTTT
CASSPFPGLLVSPLHF
>TRBJ1-2|TRBV14|NA|NA
TGTGCCAGCAGCCATAGCCGGGAGACAGGAAACTATGGCTACACCTTC
CASSHSRETGNYGYTF
>TRBJ2-4|TRBV2|NA|TRBD2
TGTGCCAGCAGTGAAGTCGCGGGGGTACGACACTTC
CASSEVAGVRHF
>TRBJ2-2|TRBV20-1|many|NA
TGCAGTGCTAGAGACTATACCACCGGGGAGCTGTTTTTT
CSARDYTTGELFF
>TRBJ2-7|TRBV7-6|many|NA
TGTGCCAGCAGCTTTAGGGGCAAGGCCTACGAGCAGTACTTC
CASSFRGKAYEQYF
>TRBJ2-5|TRBV12-3/TRBV12-4|many|NA
TGTGCCAGCAGTTTAGACAGGGCAGAGACCCAGTACTTC
CASSLDRAETQYF
>TRBJ2-7|TRBV3-1|NA|NA
TGTGCCAGCAGCCAAGATCAGGGTAGGGTCTACGAGCAGTACTTC
CASSQDQGRVYEQYF
>TRBJ2-1|TRBV18|NA|NA
TGTGCCAGCTCACCGCAAAAGGGGAGCAATGAGCAGTTCTTC
CASSPQKGSNEQFF